One sample yielded the 26 T cell receptor beta chains listed below, sequenced in a study of a mutant IDH1 vaccine in newly diagnosed glioma. Their antigen targets remain unknown. Time point in this sample: week 23, last vaccination. All doses held 300 ug of mutant IDH1 20-mer peptide, with topical imiquimod. TCRdb's copy holds only in-frame clones and misses some; the assay was immunoSEQ multiplex PCR. The sample shows tens of thousands of clones, 85% to 90% of them seen only once. The sequencing here drew on PBMCs, taken from a glioma patient whose treatment included an IDH1 peptide vaccine. These receptors were collected from a man aged 35-49 years with glioma.

The chain's CDR3 is CASSRSIDNEKLFF. For the CDR3, the DNA is TGTGCCAGCAGCCGATCCATTGATAATGAAAAACTGTTTTTT. The gene calls are TRBV13 and TRBJ1-4; D unclear. CDR3 length: 14 amino acids. V lost 5 bases to trimming and J lost 4 bases, with 11 bases between them. Germline V gene lookup returns CDR1 PRHDT and CDR2 FYEKMQ (reference sequence).

The chain has TRBV7-8 and TRBJ2-5; 7 nucleotides agree with TRBD1. From germline, CDR1 is SGHVS and CDR2 FQNEAQ. This CDR3 contains 15 residues. The ends lost 1 base at V and 1 base at J; junction bases unmatched: 3. This CDR3 reads CASSLGSGGQETQYF. For the CDR3, the DNA is TGTGCCAGCAGCTTAGGGTCAGGGGGCCAAGAGACCCAGTACTTC. Looking up the rest from reference TRBV7-8 and TRBJ2-5 gives the full variable domain: GAGVSQSPRYKVAKRGQDVALRCDPISGHVSLFWYQQALGQGPEFLTYFQNEAQLDKSGLPSDRFFAERPEGSVSTLKIQRTQQEDSAVYLCASSLGSGGQETQYFGPGTRLLVL.

This clone has just a few counts. The chain has TRBV5-1 and TRBJ2-5; D might be TRBD1 (5 bases). The V end was cut by 3 bases, the J end by 0 bases, with 6 bases between. The germline gives CDR1 SGHRS, CDR2 YFSETQ. The CDR3 spans 13 residues. As DNA, the CDR3 is TGCGCCAGCAGCTCGGACAACCAAGAGACCCAGTACTTC. Amino acids: CASSSDNQETQYF.

The chain links TRBV27 to TRBJ2-6, with D perhaps TRBD1 (5 bases). The V and J ends lost 5 bases and 2 bases respectively, with 10 bases between them. The CDR3 covers 15 residues. The germline CDR1 and CDR2 sequences are MNHEY and SMNVEV (reference sequence). The CDR3 sequence is CASSRARAGANVLTF. CDR3 coding DNA: TGTGCCAGCAGTAGGGCCAGGGCTGGGGCCAACGTCCTGACTTTC. The whole variable domain, remainder taken from reference TRBV27 and TRBJ2-6, is EAQVTQNPRYLITVTGKKLTVTCSQNMNHEYMSWYRQDPGLGLRQIYYSMNVEVTDKGDVPEGYKVSRKEKRNFPLILESPSPNQTSLYFCASSRARAGANVLTFGAGSRLTVL.

This clone is a singleton in its sample. The chain combines TRBV6-5 with TRBJ2-5; the match to TRBD2 covers 7 bases. The ends lost 2 bases at V and 2 bases at J; junction bases unmatched: 8. This CDR3 region has 16 residues. Germline V gene data show CDR1 as MNHEY and CDR2 as SVGAGI. CDR3 amino acids: CASSYRGGGLQETQYF. The CDR3 bases are TGTGCCAGCAGTTACCGCGGGGGAGGGCTACAAGAGACCCAGTACTTC.

The rearrangement uses TRBV6-5 and TRBJ1-2; D is perhaps TRBD1 (6 bases). V dropped 5 bases and J dropped 4 bases, with 8 bases sitting between them. The CDR3 consists of 12 residues. The germline CDR1 and CDR2 sequences are MNHEY and SVGAGI. The CDR3 bases are TGTGCCAGCAGTAACAGGGCCTATGGCTACACCTTC. It specifies CASSNRAYGYTF.

In this sample, this clone turned up a few times. The chain carries TRBV2 and TRBJ2-7; D is unclear. Germline V gene data show CDR1 as SNHLY and CDR2 as FYNNEI. The CDR3 is 15 residues long. The germline V and J ends were trimmed by 2 bases and 3 bases, with 14 bases remaining between them. The CDR3 sequence is CASSERANSFYEQYF. CDR3 sequence (DNA): TGTGCCAGCAGTGAAAGAGCGAATAGTTTCTACGAGCAGTACTTC.

The chain uses TRBV5-1 and TRBJ1-5; D may be TRBD1 (5 bases). CDR3 size: 14 residues. In germline, CDR1 is SGHRS, CDR2 YFSETQ. V lost 1 base and J 7 bases, leaving 12 bases between the germline ends. The CDR3 bases are TGCGCCAGCAGCTTGTCGGGGGGATTCCAGCCCCAGCATTTT. Translated: CASSLSGGFQPQHF. Using reference TRBV5-1 and TRBJ1-5 for the parts outside the CDR3, the full variable domain is KAGVTQTPRYLIKTRGQQVTLSCSPISGHRSVSWYQQTPGQGLQFLFEYFSETQRNKGNFPGRFSGRQFSNSRSEMNVSTLELGDSALYLCASSLSGGFQPQHFGDGTRLSIL.

This chain connects TRBV7-8 to TRBJ2-1; 8 nucleotides align to TRBD1. Trimming took 7 bases from V and 10 from J; bases not matched to a gene: 9. The CDR3 length is 13 residues. The germline V gene has CDR1 SGHVS and CDR2 FQNEAQ. The CDR3 region is CASTLGQGREQFF. The CDR3 nucleotides are TGTGCCAGCACCCTTGGACAGGGCAGGGAGCAGTTCTTC.

The rearrangement uses TRBV5-1 and TRBJ2-2, with 7 bases identical to TRBD2. Germline loops: CDR1 SGHRS, CDR2 YFSETQ. This CDR3 is 16 amino acids long. V lost 4 bases and J lost 6; bases outside the gene matches: 12. The CDR3 spells CASSPRASGGAGELFF. The CDR3 DNA sequence: TGCGCCAGCAGCCCGAGGGCGTCGGGAGGAGCCGGGGAGCTGTTTTTT.

V usage is TRBV5-6 and J usage is TRBJ2-7, with a possible D match to TRBD1 (6 bases). The germline V and J ends were trimmed by 4 bases and 6 bases, with 14 bases remaining between them. Germline V gene lookup returns CDR1 SGHDT and CDR2 YYEEEE. CDR3 length equals 13 residues. CDR3 in amino acids: CASSNRAGLEQYF. In nucleotides, the CDR3 is TGTGCCAGCAGCAACAGGGCTGGTCTCGAGCAGTACTTC.

CDR3 sequence (DNA): TGTGCCAGCACCCAGGGGATACAGCAGTTCTTC. Encoded protein: CASTQGIQQFF. The rearrangement uses TRBV6-5 and TRBJ2-1, with D perhaps TRBD1 (6 bases). This CDR3 contains 11 residues. Deletions cut 7 bases from V and 11 bases from J, with 12 bases between. CDR1 is MNHEY and CDR2 is SVGAGI in the germline V gene.

V and J are TRBV11-2 and TRBJ2-5; D unresolved. V was clipped by 5 bases and J by 7 bases, with 8 bases between them. Germline loops: CDR1 SGHAT, CDR2 FQNNGV. The CDR3 covers 11 residues. CDR3 coding DNA: TGTGCCAGCAGCCGCCGGGTGACCCAGTACTTC. Translating it yields CASSRRVTQYF.

This chain connects TRBV4-3 to TRBJ2-2, with 11 bases fitting TRBD1. The CDR3 loop spans 15 amino acids. V was pared by 4 bases and J by 4 bases, with 2 bases of the junction left unmatched. The germline CDR1 and CDR2 sequences are LGHNA and YSLEER. In nucleotides, the CDR3 is TGCGCCAGCAGCCTGGGACAGGGGGGCACCGGGGAGCTGTTTTTT. It encodes CASSLGQGGTGELFF.

The gene calls are TRBV5-1 and TRBJ2-2; D gene uncertain. Trimming removed 1 base from V and 7 bases from J, with 8 bases in between. CDR3 length equals 13 residues. Per germline, CDR1 SGHRS and CDR2 YFSETQ. The CDR3 DNA sequence: TGCGCCAGCAGCTTGTATGCAAGCGGGGAGCTGTTTTTT. It codes for CASSLYASGELFF.

This clone is a singleton in its sample. This CDR3 reads CASSHQGEQYF. Here the CDR3 DNA reads TGTGCCAGCAGTCACCAAGGGGAGCAGTACTTC. The rearrangement joins TRBV6-6 to TRBJ2-7; D call uncertain. CDR1 and CDR2 (germline): MNHNY, SVGAGI (reference sequence). CDR3 length equals 11 residues. Trimming removed 5 bases at V and 7 bases at J, with 9 bases between.

The chain uses TRBV18 and TRBJ2-4; D possibly uses TRBD1 or TRBD2 (6 bases each). The V and J ends lost 5 bases and 0 bases respectively, with 17 bases between them. The CDR3 contains 17 residues. Germline V gives CDR1 KGHSH, CDR2 LQKENI. The CDR3 reads CASSAVGGNKAKNIQYF. Here the CDR3 DNA reads TGTGCCAGCTCAGCTGTAGGGGGGAACAAAGCCAAAAACATTCAGTACTTC.

The rearrangement joins TRBV5-6 to TRBJ1-2; possibly TRBD1 for D (5 bases). This CDR3 has 14 residues. Trimming removed 0 bases at V and 7 bases at J, with 13 bases between. Germline V gives CDR1 SGHDT, CDR2 YYEEEE. DNA for the CDR3: TGTGCCAGCAGCTTGGGGGGCAGGGAAATTGGCTACACCTTC. It encodes CASSLGGREIGYTF.

This clone was recorded only once. This chain links TRBV15 with TRBJ1-1; D is unclear. The CDR3 loop spans 14 amino acids. Trimming took off 0 bases at V and 1 base at J, with 6 bases between the two ends. Looked up from germline, CDR1 is LNHNV and CDR2 is YYDKDF (reference sequence). For the CDR3, the DNA is TGTGCCACCAGCAGAGATCGGCGGAACACTGAAGCTTTCTTT. Translated: CATSRDRRNTEAFF.

The V gene is TRBV7-2, the J gene TRBJ1-1; perhaps TRBD1 as D (5 bases). Per germline, CDR1 SGHTA and CDR2 FQGNSA. The CDR3 is 14 residues long. V was shortened by 1 base and J by 5 bases, with 11 bases between the two germline ends. CDR3 in amino acids: CASSLGQEGTEAFF. The CDR3 DNA is TGTGCCAGCAGCTTAGGGCAGGAGGGGACTGAAGCTTTCTTT.

The rearrangement joins TRBV10-3 to TRBJ2-1; TRBD2 agrees at 7 bases. This CDR3 comprises 14 residues. V lost 11 bases to trimming and J lost 2 bases; unmatched junction nucleotides: 9. Germline V CDR1 and CDR2: ENHRY, SYGVKD. The CDR3 region is CASAGGRAYNEQFF. The CDR3 DNA is TGTGCCTCAGCGGGCGGGAGAGCCTACAATGAGCAGTTCTTC.

CDR3 residues: CASSWRQGGEQYF. The CDR3 coding sequence is TGTGCCAGCAGTTGGAGACAGGGGGGAGAGCAGTACTTC. The chain uses TRBV13 and TRBJ2-7, with 9 bases lining up with TRBD1. The CDR3 contains 13 residues. V was clipped by 6 bases and J by 7 bases; unmatched bases: 7. In germline, CDR1 is PRHDT, CDR2 FYEKMQ (reference sequence).

This clone came up a few times. The chain couples TRBV2 to TRBJ2-3; 10 positions match TRBD2. The CDR3 totals 17 residues. Germline V CDR1 and CDR2: SNHLY, FYNNEI. The junction had 15 bases not matched to a gene; V was cut back by 4 bases and J by 8 bases. The CDR3 is CASSASLAGGAIPTQYF. Written as DNA, the CDR3 is TGTGCCAGCAGTGCCTCATTAGCGGGAGGCGCTATACCTACGCAGTATTTT.

The V call is TRBV7-2, the J call TRBJ2-2; D not certain. Germline V gives CDR1 SGHTA, CDR2 FQGNSA. The germline V and J ends were trimmed by 0 bases and 5 bases, with 7 bases remaining between them. This CDR3 region has 14 residues. The DNA of the CDR3 is TGTGCCAGCAGCTTAGCCCCCTTTACCGGGGAGCTGTTTTTT. Protein: CASSLAPFTGELFF.

This sequence joins TRBV5-4 and TRBJ2-7; 7 bases fit TRBD1. The length of the CDR3 is 14 residues. The V and J ends lost 4 bases and 2 bases, in that order; junction bases with no gene match: 6. CDR1 is SGHNT and CDR2 is YYREEE in the germline V gene (reference sequence). The CDR3 DNA is TGTGCCAGCAGCCCCGGGACAGCCACCTACGAGCAGTACTTC. Protein sequence: CASSPGTATYEQYF.

This clone has a single count. The V gene is TRBV28, the J gene TRBJ2-7; D remains unclear. CDR1 is MDHEN, CDR2 SYDVKM, per germline. V shed 5 bases and J shed 3 bases, with 11 bases lying between them. This CDR3 contains 13 residues. The CDR3 DNA is TGTGCCAGCAGTCCCTCTGACGGCTACGAGCAGTACTTC. Encoded protein: CASSPSDGYEQYF.